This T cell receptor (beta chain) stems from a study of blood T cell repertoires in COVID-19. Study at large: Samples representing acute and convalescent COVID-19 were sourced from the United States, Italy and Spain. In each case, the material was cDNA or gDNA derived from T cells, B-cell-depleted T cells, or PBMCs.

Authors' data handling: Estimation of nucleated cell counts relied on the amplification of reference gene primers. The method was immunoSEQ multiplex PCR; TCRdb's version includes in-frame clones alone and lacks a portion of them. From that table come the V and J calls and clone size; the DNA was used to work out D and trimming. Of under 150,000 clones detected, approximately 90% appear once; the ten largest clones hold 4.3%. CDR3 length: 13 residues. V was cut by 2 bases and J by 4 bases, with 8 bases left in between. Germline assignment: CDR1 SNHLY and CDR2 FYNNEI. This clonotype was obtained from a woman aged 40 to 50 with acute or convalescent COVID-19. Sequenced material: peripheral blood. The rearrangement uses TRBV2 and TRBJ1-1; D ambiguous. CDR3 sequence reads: CASSETEGTEAFF. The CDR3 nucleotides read TGTGCCAGCAGTGAAACCGAGGGCACTGAAGCTTTCTTT.